This T cell receptor beta chain was sequenced for a study of cytomegalovirus exposure and HLA in healthy donors. Study-level findings and limits: Reports showed the classifier diagnosing cytomegalovirus status with high specificity and sensitivity.

Germline-derived CDR1 and CDR2 are SGHRS and YFSETQ. This CDR3 contains 16 residues. Trimming removed 0 bases at V and 1 base at J, with 12 bases between. The PCR made use of 60 Vbeta and 13 Jbeta primers. Here immunoSEQ multiplex PCR was the method, and the copy in TCRdb shows in-frame clones only, minus some. The top ten hold 13% to 15% of the sample, which has more than 110,000 clones, 55% to 80% seen once. Concerning this clone: Its antigen is not identified.

The chain is built from TRBV5-1 and TRBJ2-3; D is perhaps TRBD2 (6 bases). This clonotype was sampled from a human donor in good health. The sample taken for sequencing was PBMCs. The CDR3 is CASSLDMPGGTDTQYF. The DNA of the CDR3 is TGCGCCAGCAGCTTGGATATGCCGGGGGGCACAGATACGCAGTATTTT.